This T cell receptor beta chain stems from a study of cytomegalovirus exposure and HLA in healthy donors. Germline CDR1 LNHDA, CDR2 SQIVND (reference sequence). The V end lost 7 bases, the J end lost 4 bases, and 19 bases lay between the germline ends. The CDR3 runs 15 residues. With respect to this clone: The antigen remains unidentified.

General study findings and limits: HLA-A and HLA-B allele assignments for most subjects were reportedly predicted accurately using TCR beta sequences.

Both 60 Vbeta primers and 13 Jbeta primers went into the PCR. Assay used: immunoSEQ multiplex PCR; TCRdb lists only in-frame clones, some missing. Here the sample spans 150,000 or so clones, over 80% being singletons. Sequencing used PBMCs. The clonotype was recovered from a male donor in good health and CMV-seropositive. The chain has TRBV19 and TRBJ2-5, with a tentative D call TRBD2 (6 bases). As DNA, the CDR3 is TGTGCCAGTACCCCGGGGCGGGGCCTACTAGAGACCCAGTACTTC. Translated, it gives CASTPGRGLLETQYF.